This TCR beta chain was obtained from a study of blood T cell repertoires in COVID-19. Study-level background: T cells, B-cell-depleted T cells, or PBMCs provided the cDNA or gDNA that served as material.

In the authors' workflow: How many nucleated cells were present was estimated from reference gene primer amplification. Profiled with immunoSEQ multiplex PCR; TCRdb holds only in-frame clones, not every one. Clonal size and the V and J genes are those of that table, whereas D and trimming came from the DNA. The sample has 150,000 or so clones, more than 75% seen once; the top ten hold 18%. This clone has more than one count but fewer than ten. With V trimmed by 3 bases and J by 4 bases, 4 bases remained unmatched. Germline V gene lookup returns CDR1 SGHDN and CDR2 FVKESK. The CDR3 consists of 14 residues.

The receptor was isolated from a man in his 60s with active or convalescent COVID-19. Specimen: peripheral blood. The chain has TRBV14 and TRBJ2-7, with TRBD1 identical over 9 bases. The CDR3: CASSHPGQGYEQYF. CDR3 DNA: TGTGCCAGCAGCCATCCGGGACAGGGTTACGAGCAGTACTTC.